The 25 T cell receptor beta chains given below trace back to one sample, sequenced in a study of blood T cell repertoires in COVID-19. Profiling relied on immunoSEQ multiplex PCR, and the TCRdb table lists in-frame clones only, not all of them. The data hold 250,000 to 350,000 clones, with nearly 90% observed a single time. Sequencing was done on a sample of peripheral blood. These receptors all stem from a man aged 18-30 years with active or convalescent COVID-19.

This clone was seen only once. The rearrangement links TRBV6-5 to TRBJ1-1; D remains unclear. Germline V gives CDR1 MNHEY, CDR2 SVGAGI. This CDR3 is 10 amino acids long. The CDR3 sequence is CSPGNTEAFF. The CDR3 DNA reads as TGTTCTCCAGGGAACACTGAAGCTTTCTTT.

A few counts support this clone. This rearrangement joins TRBV7-9 to TRBJ2-1; D perhaps matches TRBD2 (5 bases). Trimming shortened V by 5 bases and J by 2 bases, and 22 bases separated the two germline ends. The CDR3 contains 18 residues. Per the germline V gene, CDR1 is SEHNR and CDR2 is FQNEAQ (reference sequence). The CDR3 protein is CASSPYLKLRGTYNEQFF. The CDR3 DNA follows: TGTGCCAGCAGCCCCTACCTTAAGCTTCGGGGAACCTACAATGAGCAGTTCTTC.

This clone was observed once. The chain recombines TRBV5-4 with TRBJ2-7, with a tentative D call TRBD2 (5 bases). The CDR3 is 15 amino acids. V was clipped by 4 bases and J by 0 bases, with 14 bases between them. Germline CDR1 and CDR2: SGHNT and YYREEE (reference sequence). The CDR3 protein is CASSERTVPSYEQYF. CDR3 sequence (DNA): TGTGCCAGCAGCGAAAGGACTGTCCCCTCCTACGAGCAGTACTTC.

In nucleotides, the CDR3 is TGTGCCAGCAGTTACTCGCAGAAGGGAGTTTCACCCCTCCACTTT. This sequence encodes CASSYSQKGVSPLHF. This chain connects TRBV6-5 to TRBJ1-6; no reliable D call. The V gene lost 0 bases and the J gene lost 9 bases, with 12 bases spanning the gap. There are 15 residues in the CDR3. CDR1 and CDR2 from the germline V gene are MNHEY and SVGAGI.

The V and J genes are TRBV5-4 and TRBJ1-1; D is uncertain. With 0 bases removed from V and 5 bases from J, the gap between germline ends came to 11 bases. The CDR3 runs to 14 residues. Germline assignment: CDR1 SGHNT and CDR2 YYREEE (reference sequence). The CDR3 reads CASSLGGKKTEAFF. The CDR3 DNA reads as TGTGCCAGCAGCTTGGGAGGGAAAAAGACTGAAGCTTTCTTT.

This clone came up a few times. V usage is TRBV4-1 and J usage is TRBJ1-5; a weak D match, TRBD1 (6 bases). Germline V gene data show CDR1 as MGHRA and CDR2 as YSYEKL. The CDR3 covers 16 residues. With 0 bases removed from V and 3 bases from J, the gap between germline ends came to 12 bases. CDR3 sequence reads: CASSQDAGESNQPQHF. The CDR3 DNA reads as TGCGCCAGCAGCCAAGATGCAGGGGAATCCAATCAGCCCCAGCATTTT.

The chain combines TRBV5-6 with TRBJ2-7; D may be TRBD1 (5 bases). V was clipped by 0 bases and J by 3 bases, with 7 bases between them. The CDR3 runs 13 residues. The V gene's germline CDR1 is SGHDT and CDR2 YYEEEE. The CDR3 sequence is CASSLGRDYEQYF. As DNA, the CDR3 is TGTGCCAGCAGCTTGGGCAGGGACTACGAGCAGTACTTC.

This chain links TRBV18 with TRBJ2-7, with D possibly TRBD2 on 6 matching bases. The CDR3 runs to 15 residues. The V end was cut by 0 bases, the J end by 6 bases, with 15 bases between. Germline V gives CDR1 KGHSH, CDR2 LQKENI. The CDR3 here is CASSPPSQAGREQYF. The CDR3 nucleotides read TGTGCCAGCTCACCACCGAGTCAGGCGGGACGCGAGCAGTACTTC.

V usage is TRBV25-1 and J usage is TRBJ1-2; 7 nucleotides agree with TRBD1. Germline V CDR1 and CDR2: MGHDK, SYGVNS. This CDR3 region has 14 residues. Trimming removed 2 bases from V and 4 bases from J; junction bases left unmatched: 4. The CDR3 DNA reads TGTGCCAGCAGTGAAAGGACAGGCAGCTATGGCTACACCTTC. Its protein is CASSERTGSYGYTF.

DNA for the CDR3: TGTGCCAGAAGCTCACAGGGTACCCAGCCCCAGCATTTT. This gives the protein CARSSQGTQPQHF. The rearrangement links TRBV5-3 to TRBJ1-5; possible D gene TRBD1, 6 bases. TRBV5-3 counts as an open reading frame of uncertain function. The V gene lost 3 bases and the J gene lost 7 bases, with 11 bases spanning the gap. CDR3 length equals 13 residues.

This clone came up once. This chain joins TRBV29-1 and TRBJ2-3, with a possible D match to TRBD1 (6 bases). Germline CDR1 SQVTM, CDR2 ANQGSEA. The CDR3 extends over 12 amino acids. Between the trimmed V and J ends, which lost 7 bases and 0 bases, there was a span of 8 bases. CDR3 coding DNA: TGCAGCGCGGACAGTAGCACAGATACGCAGTATTTT. Translation gives CSADSSTDTQYF.

The chain joins TRBV7-2 to TRBJ2-5, with 7 bases identical to TRBD2. The CDR3 covers 14 residues. Losses at the gene ends were 5 bases for V and 2 bases for J; bases not matched to a gene: 5. CDR1 is SGHTA, CDR2 FQGNSA, per germline. The CDR3 DNA reads TGTGCCAGCAGCCGCGCTAGCGGACAAGAGACCCAGTACTTC. Translating it yields CASSRASGQETQYF.

The V call is TRBV14, the J call TRBJ1-6; D remains unclear. There are 15 residues in the CDR3. Trimming removed 1 base from V and 8 bases from J, with 12 bases in between. Germline V gene sequence: CDR1 SGHDN, CDR2 FVKESK. The CDR3 bases are TGTGCCAGCAGCCAAGTACTGGGTGAGGATTCACCCCTCCACTTT. Translating gives CASSQVLGEDSPLHF. The full variable domain, rest sourced from reference TRBV14 and TRBJ1-6, is EAGVTQFPSHSVIEKGQTVTLRCDPISGHDNLYWYRRVMGKEIKFLLHFVKESKQDESGMPNNRFLAERTGGTYSTLKVQPAELEDSGVYFCASSQVLGEDSPLHFGNGTRLTVT.

The chain uses TRBV7-2 and TRBJ2-7; TRBD2 matches at 9 bases. The V gene end was trimmed by 1 base and the J gene end by 6 bases; junction bases not matched to a gene: 10. This CDR3 comprises 16 residues. Looked up from germline, CDR1 is SGHTA and CDR2 is FQGNSA. CDR3 nucleotides: TGTGCCAGCAGCTTAGATAGGCGGGGGGGCCGGAGCGAGCAGTACTTC. Its protein product is CASSLDRRGGRSEQYF.

J is TRBJ2-5 and V is TRBV7-6; 8 positions match TRBD2. V shed 6 bases, J shed 5 bases, and the junction held 11 bases outside the gene matches. The CDR3 runs to 15 residues. CDR1 and CDR2 (germline): SGHVS, FNYEAQ. CDR3 bases: TGTGCCAGCAGATTGACGCGGGGGGCAGCTGAGACCCAGTACTTC. Translated, it gives CASRLTRGAAETQYF.

This rearrangement joins TRBV6-2 or TRBV6-3 to TRBJ1-2; 7 bases are shared with TRBD1. Per germline, CDR1 MNHEY and CDR2 SVGEGT. V was clipped by 6 bases and J by 2 bases; unmatched bases: 12. This CDR3 has 16 residues. In DNA form, the CDR3 reads TGTGCCAGCAGCTCCTTCAAGGACAGGAGAAACTATGGCTACACCTTC. Amino acid sequence: CASSSFKDRRNYGYTF.

This clone was detected a few times. The genes are TRBV11-2 and TRBJ1-2, with 9 nucleotides matching TRBD1. This CDR3 region has 14 residues. J was trimmed by 6 bases and V by 5 bases; bases with no gene match: 7. CDR1 and CDR2 from the germline V gene are SGHAT and FQNNGV. CDR3 loop: CASSQWGQGDGYTF. Written as DNA, the CDR3 is TGTGCCAGCAGCCAGTGGGGACAGGGCGATGGCTACACCTTC.

The chain employs TRBV24-1 and TRBJ2-1; TRBD2 matches 10 bases. Per the germline V gene, CDR1 is KGHDR and CDR2 is SFDVKD. This CDR3 has 16 residues. The junction had 5 bases not matched to a gene; V was cut back by 0 bases and J by 7 bases. The CDR3, as DNA: TGTGCCACCAGTGATTTGGGCAGCGGGGGGGAAAATGAGCAGTTCTTC. Translation: CATSDLGSGGENEQFF.

This clone showed up just once. The chain has TRBV11-2 and TRBJ2-1; D perhaps matches TRBD1 (6 bases). In germline, CDR1 is SGHAT, CDR2 FQNNGV. The length of the CDR3 is 14 residues. V lost 2 bases, J lost 2 bases, and 7 bases lay in between. CDR3 residues: CASSLSGAYNEQFF. CDR3 coding DNA: TGTGCCAGCAGCTTATCAGGGGCCTACAATGAGCAGTTCTTC.

This clone was detected once. DNA of the CDR3: TGTGCCAGCAGTATCGGACAGGGTAGTCCCTCCTACGAGCAGTACTTC. Its protein is CASSIGQGSPSYEQYF. The chain has TRBV27 and TRBJ2-7; 8 nucleotides agree with TRBD1. The CDR3 covers 16 residues. Per germline, CDR1 MNHEY and CDR2 SMNVEV (reference sequence). J gave up 0 bases and V 5 bases, and 9 bases lay outside the gene matches.

V gene TRBV11-2 combines with J gene TRBJ1-1; D is ambiguous. CDR1 is SGHAT, CDR2 FQNNGV, per germline. V was shortened by 1 base and J by 2 bases, with 8 bases between the two germline ends. The CDR3 contains 14 residues. CDR3 nucleotide sequence: TGTGCCAGCAGCTTAGTCACATCAAACACTGAAGCTTTCTTT. It codes for CASSLVTSNTEAFF. Full variable domain (missing parts from reference TRBV11-2 and TRBJ1-1): EAGVAQSPRYKIIEKRQSVAFWCNPISGHATLYWYQQILGQGPKLLIQFQNNGVVDDSQLPKDRFSAERLKGVDSTLKIQPAKLEDSAVYLCASSLVTSNTEAFFGQGTRLTVV.

The rearrangement links TRBV27 to TRBJ1-6; D unresolved. Germline lookup yields CDR1 MNHEY and CDR2 SMNVEV (reference sequence). Trimming pared 3 bases from V and 0 bases from J, leaving 6 bases between. The CDR3 sequence is 15 residues long. The CDR3 here is CASSLHSSYNSPLHF. The CDR3 bases are TGTGCCAGCAGTTTGCACAGCTCCTATAATTCACCCCTCCACTTT.

This clone was seen a handful of times. The rearrangement uses TRBV5-1 and TRBJ1-4; D uncertain. The V and J ends lost 3 bases and 4 bases respectively, with 4 bases between them. The length of the CDR3 is 12 residues. Germline CDR1 and CDR2: SGHRS and YFSETQ. The CDR3 region has the DNA TGCGCCAGCAGCTCCAATAATGAAAAACTGTTTTTT. Its translation: CASSSNNEKLFF. Variable domain in full (rest from reference TRBV5-1 and TRBJ1-4): KAGVTQTPRYLIKTRGQQVTLSCSPISGHRSVSWYQQTPGQGLQFLFEYFSETQRNKGNFPGRFSGRQFSNSRSEMNVSTLELGDSALYLCASSSNNEKLFFGSGTQLSVL.

V gene TRBV5-5 combines with J gene TRBJ1-1, with TRBD1 as a possible D gene (5 bases). Germline-derived CDR1 and CDR2 are SGHKS and YYEKEE (reference sequence). The CDR3 has 14 amino acids. Trimming removed 2 bases at V and 4 bases at J, with 12 bases between. CDR3 protein: CASSFQVGGTEAFF. The CDR3 DNA reads TGTGCCAGCAGCTTTCAGGTCGGGGGCACTGAAGCTTTCTTT.

The rearrangement joins TRBV18 to TRBJ2-6; no definite D call. V gave up 6 bases and J gave up 0 bases, with 15 bases separating them. CDR3 size: 17 residues. Germline CDR1 is KGHSH and CDR2 is LQKENI. CDR3 sequence reads: CASSPYRHRSGANVLTF. The CDR3 nucleotides are TGTGCCAGCTCCCCATATAGACACCGCTCTGGGGCCAACGTCCTGACTTTC.